The 7 T cell receptor beta chains in this list originate from one sample, sequenced in a study of cytomegalovirus exposure and HLA in healthy donors. PCR involved 60 Vbeta and 13 Jbeta primers. Here immunoSEQ multiplex PCR was the method, and the copy in TCRdb shows in-frame clones only, minus some. The sample records some 190,000 clones, 70% to 80% being singletons. The source material was PBMCs. All receptors come from a man aged 18 to 29 in good health and CMV-seronegative.

The V call is TRBV11-2, the J call TRBJ2-7, with 7 bases fitting TRBD1. Germline CDR1 is SGHAT and CDR2 is FQNNGV. The CDR3 totals 13 residues. With 5 bases clipped from V and 7 bases from J, the junction kept 8 bases outside the gene matches. The CDR3 here is CASSRGQREEQYF. The CDR3 DNA reads TGTGCCAGCAGCCGGGGACAGAGGGAGGAGCAGTACTTC.

In nucleotides, the CDR3 is TGTGCCAGCAGCCCCCGCCGGGACAGGGAGTATACCGGGGAGCTGTTTTTT. Its translation is CASSPRRDREYTGELFF. The chain recombines TRBV12-1 with TRBJ2-2; the DNA was not compared with TRBD1, the D call given in the table. TRBV12-1 is listed as a pseudogene. The CDR3 spans 17 residues.

The rearrangement links TRBV13 to TRBJ1-1, with TRBD1 identical over 7 bases. Germline trimming cut 5 bases from V and 4 bases from J; bases unmatched to any gene: 13. This CDR3 contains 16 residues. Germline V gene sequence: CDR1 PRHDT, CDR2 FYEKMQ (reference sequence). CDR3: CASSPPEGAVGTEAFF. DNA for the CDR3: TGTGCCAGCAGCCCACCGGAGGGGGCCGTGGGCACTGAAGCTTTCTTT.

This clone was counted between two and nine times. The identical CDR3 is also encoded by other nucleotide sequences in the sample. The genes are TRBV5-4 and TRBJ2-6; 7 bases match TRBD1. The CDR3 loop spans 17 amino acids. V lost 0 bases to trimming and J lost 0 bases; unmatched junction nucleotides: 3. The germline V gene has CDR1 SGHNT and CDR2 YYREEE (reference sequence). This CDR3 is CASSLGQGRSGANVLTF. In DNA, the CDR3 is TGTGCCAGCAGCTTGGGACAGGGACGCTCTGGGGCCAACGTCCTGACTTTC. Full variable domain (remainder filled in from reference TRBV5-4 and TRBJ2-6): ETGVTQSPTHLIKTRGQQVTLRCSSQSGHNTVSWYQQALGQGPQFIFQYYREEENGRGNFPPRFSGLQFPNYSSELNVNALELDDSALYLCASSLGQGRSGANVLTFGAGSRLTVL.

V gene TRBV5-1 combines with J gene TRBJ2-5; D is perhaps TRBD1 (5 bases). This CDR3 region has 13 residues. In germline, CDR1 is SGHRS, CDR2 YFSETQ. V dropped 3 bases and J dropped 5 bases, with 11 bases sitting between them. Here the CDR3 reads CASSSAPGETQYF. Here the CDR3 DNA reads TGCGCCAGCAGCTCGGCCCCAGGGGAGACCCAGTACTTC. Combining the CDR3 with reference TRBV5-1 and TRBJ2-5 gives the whole variable domain KAGVTQTPRYLIKTRGQQVTLSCSPISGHRSVSWYQQTPGQGLQFLFEYFSETQRNKGNFPGRFSGRQFSNSRSEMNVSTLELGDSALYLCASSSAPGETQYFGPGTRLLVL.

The rearrangement uses TRBV4-1 and TRBJ1-1; a weak D match, TRBD1 (5 bases). V lost 1 base, J lost 1 base, and 10 bases lay in between. The CDR3 totals 15 residues. The germline CDR1 and CDR2 sequences are MGHRA and YSYEKL. The CDR3 sequence is CASSQVGQANTEAFF. The CDR3 nucleotides read TGCGCCAGCAGCCAAGTGGGGCAGGCGAACACTGAAGCTTTCTTT.

A few counts support this clone. The V and J genes are TRBV14 and TRBJ1-1; D unresolved. The ends were cut back, 1 base at V and 4 bases at J, with 7 bases in the middle. CDR1 and CDR2 (germline): SGHDN, FVKESK. The CDR3 extends over 13 amino acids. The CDR3 DNA follows: TGTGCCAGCAGCCAAGTACCGGGCACTGAAGCTTTCTTT. This sequence encodes CASSQVPGTEAFF.